Listed here are 15 T cell receptor beta chains from one sample, sequenced in a study of T cells after yellow fever vaccination. TCRdb processed the 5' RACE reads anew with MiXCR; each CDR3 protein has one entry. In the table there are hundreds of thousands of distinct CDR3 sequences, around 4% of which are singletons. Source: PBMCs, taken on the day of the yellow fever booster vaccination. The source is a man aged 18 to 29 who received the YFV17D yellow fever vaccine.

This clonotype was seen many times. The chain has TRBV21-1 and TRBJ1-6; the table's D call, TRBD1, was not checked against the DNA. TRBV21-1 is a documented pseudogene. The CDR3 runs to 17 residues. DNA for the CDR3: TGTGCCAGCAGCAACAGGGGGCAAAGCTCCTATAATTCACCCCTCCACTTT. It specifies CASSNRGQSSYNSPLHF.

The table lists this clonotype with many counts. This chain joins TRBV18 and TRBJ2-3, with TRBD2 identical over 7 bases. The CDR3 spans 13 residues. Per germline, CDR1 KGHSH and CDR2 LQKENI. With 8 bases clipped from V and 2 bases from J, the junction kept 4 bases outside the gene matches. CDR3 loop: CASQTSYTDTQYF. CDR3 bases: TGTGCCAGCCAGACTAGCTACACAGATACGCAGTATTTT.

There are many counts of this clonotype. V is TRBV6-6 and J is TRBJ2-1, with 13 bases lining up with TRBD2. V shed 10 bases, J shed 5 bases, and the junction held 5 bases outside the gene matches. Germline values: CDR1 MNHNY, CDR2 SVGAGI (reference sequence). This CDR3 has 14 amino acids. The CDR3 sequence is CAIRTSGGHNEQFF. CDR3 nucleotides: TGTGCCATCCGGACTAGCGGGGGCCACAATGAGCAGTTCTTC.

A few counts support this clonotype. The CDR3 is CSANGGAQETQYF. CDR3 DNA: TGCAGTGCTAACGGGGGGGCCCAAGAGACCCAGTACTTC. V and J are TRBV20-1 and TRBJ2-5; 8 nucleotides line up with TRBD2. Germline V gene data show CDR1 as DFQATT and CDR2 as SNEGSKA (reference sequence). The CDR3 sequence is 13 residues long. Trimming took 4 bases from V and 1 from J; bases not matched to a gene: 2.

This clonotype was observed a few times. This chain connects TRBV5-1 to TRBJ2-5, with TRBD1 matching over 9 bases. Germline CDR1 and CDR2: SGHRS and YFSETQ. This CDR3 is 14 amino acids long. V lost 4 bases and J lost 3; bases outside the gene matches: 4. The CDR3 region is CASSRDRGEETQYF. CDR3 nucleotide sequence: TGCGCCAGCAGCCGCGACAGGGGGGAAGAGACCCAGTACTTC.

Ten or more counts support this clonotype. The CDR3 region has the DNA TGTGCCAGCAGTTTATCGGCGGCTTACCCCCCCTTTATCTGGTTCTTC. It translates to CASSLSAAYPPFIWFF. The chain combines TRBV28 with TRBJ2-1; D unresolved. CDR3 length: 16 residues. V lost 1 base to trimming and J lost 15 bases, with 25 bases between them. Germline CDR1 MDHEN, CDR2 SYDVKM.

V usage is TRBV5-4 and J usage is TRBJ2-3; 9 positions agree with TRBD1. The CDR3 covers 14 residues. The V segment lost 5 bases and the J segment 3 bases; nucleotides outside the gene matches: 4. Germline assignment: CDR1 SGHNT and CDR2 YYREEE (reference sequence). The CDR3 sequence: CASREDRGTDTQYF. CDR3 DNA: TGTGCCAGCAGAGAGGACAGGGGTACAGATACGCAGTATTTT.

The chain links TRBV29-1 to TRBJ1-1; D perhaps matches TRBD1 (5 bases). CDR1 SQVTM and CDR2 ANQGSEA come from the germline V gene. The V and J ends lost 8 bases and 6 bases respectively, with 16 bases between them. The CDR3 runs 12 residues. CDR3 sequence reads: CSTLGVGAEAFF. The CDR3 DNA sequence: TGCAGCACCCTAGGGGTGGGGGCTGAAGCTTTCTTT.

The chain has TRBV6-5 and TRBJ2-1; D assignment may be TRBD1 or TRBD2 (5 bases each). Looked up from germline, CDR1 is MNHEY and CDR2 is SVGAGI. The V end was cut by 0 bases, the J end by 10 bases, with 16 bases between. The CDR3 loop spans 15 amino acids. The chain's CDR3 is CASSYSMASGREQFF. DNA of the CDR3: TGTGCCAGCAGTTACTCGATGGCCTCGGGACGGGAGCAGTTCTTC.

This clonotype was recorded at least ten times. The V and J genes are TRBV7-9 and TRBJ2-7, with 9 bases lining up with TRBD1. V lost 4 bases and J lost 4; bases outside the gene matches: 8. This CDR3 has 15 residues. Germline CDR1 SEHNR, CDR2 FQNEAQ (reference sequence). This CDR3 reads CASSSYGTGRYEQYF. CDR3 sequence (DNA): TGTGCCAGCAGCTCTTACGGGACAGGGAGATACGAGCAGTACTTC. The variable domain in full, completed from reference TRBV7-9 and TRBJ2-7, reads DTGVSQNPRHKITKRGQNVTFRCDPISEHNRLYWYRQTLGQGPEFLTYFQNEAQLEKSRLLSDRFSAERPKGSFSTLEIQRTEQGDSAMYLCASSSYGTGRYEQYFGPGTRLTVT.

This clonotype was picked up a small number of times. The V call is TRBV2, the J call TRBJ2-3; D gene uncertain. In germline, CDR1 is SNHLY, CDR2 FYNNEI. The CDR3 is 12 residues long. Trimming pared 9 bases from V and 5 bases from J, leaving 12 bases between. The DNA of the CDR3 is TGTGCCAGTCGGAGACTCGTAGATACGCAGTATTTT. Protein: CASRRLVDTQYF.

This rearrangement joins TRBV7-9 to TRBJ2-1; 8 bases map to TRBD1. Germline V gene lookup returns CDR1 SEHNR and CDR2 FQNEAQ (reference sequence). The V and J ends lost 6 bases and 15 bases, in that order; junction bases with no gene match: 10. The CDR3 consists of 12 residues. The CDR3 sequence: CASSKDRVGLFF. CDR3 bases: TGTGCCAGCAGTAAGGACAGGGTGGGACTGTTCTTC.

The chain couples TRBV7-2 to TRBJ2-3; possibly TRBD2 for D (6 bases). Trimming took off 5 bases at V and 3 bases at J, with 9 bases between the two ends. Looked up from germline, CDR1 is SGHTA and CDR2 is FQGNSA. The CDR3 spans 13 residues. The CDR3 sequence is CASSMTRTDTQYF. The DNA for the CDR3 is TGTGCCAGCAGCATGACTAGAACAGATACGCAGTATTTT.

The rearrangement links TRBV5-1 to TRBJ1-1; 9 nucleotides line up with TRBD1. This CDR3 is built from 16 residues. After removal of 4 bases from V and 11 bases from J, the junction contained 18 bases not matched to a gene. The germline gives CDR1 SGHRS, CDR2 YFSETQ. CDR3 amino acids: CASSMGQGKATFGAFF. The CDR3, as DNA: TGCGCCAGCAGCATGGGACAGGGAAAAGCCACTTTTGGGGCTTTCTTT.

There are many counts of this clonotype. The chain employs TRBV6-2 or TRBV6-3 and TRBJ2-1, with 8 bases matching TRBD1. The CDR3 totals 12 residues. CDR1 is MNHEY and CDR2 is SVGEGT in the germline V gene. V lost 7 bases and J lost 8; bases outside the gene matches: 4. The CDR3 region is CASNRQGYEQFF. In nucleotides, the CDR3 is TGTGCCAGCAACCGACAGGGGTATGAGCAGTTCTTC.